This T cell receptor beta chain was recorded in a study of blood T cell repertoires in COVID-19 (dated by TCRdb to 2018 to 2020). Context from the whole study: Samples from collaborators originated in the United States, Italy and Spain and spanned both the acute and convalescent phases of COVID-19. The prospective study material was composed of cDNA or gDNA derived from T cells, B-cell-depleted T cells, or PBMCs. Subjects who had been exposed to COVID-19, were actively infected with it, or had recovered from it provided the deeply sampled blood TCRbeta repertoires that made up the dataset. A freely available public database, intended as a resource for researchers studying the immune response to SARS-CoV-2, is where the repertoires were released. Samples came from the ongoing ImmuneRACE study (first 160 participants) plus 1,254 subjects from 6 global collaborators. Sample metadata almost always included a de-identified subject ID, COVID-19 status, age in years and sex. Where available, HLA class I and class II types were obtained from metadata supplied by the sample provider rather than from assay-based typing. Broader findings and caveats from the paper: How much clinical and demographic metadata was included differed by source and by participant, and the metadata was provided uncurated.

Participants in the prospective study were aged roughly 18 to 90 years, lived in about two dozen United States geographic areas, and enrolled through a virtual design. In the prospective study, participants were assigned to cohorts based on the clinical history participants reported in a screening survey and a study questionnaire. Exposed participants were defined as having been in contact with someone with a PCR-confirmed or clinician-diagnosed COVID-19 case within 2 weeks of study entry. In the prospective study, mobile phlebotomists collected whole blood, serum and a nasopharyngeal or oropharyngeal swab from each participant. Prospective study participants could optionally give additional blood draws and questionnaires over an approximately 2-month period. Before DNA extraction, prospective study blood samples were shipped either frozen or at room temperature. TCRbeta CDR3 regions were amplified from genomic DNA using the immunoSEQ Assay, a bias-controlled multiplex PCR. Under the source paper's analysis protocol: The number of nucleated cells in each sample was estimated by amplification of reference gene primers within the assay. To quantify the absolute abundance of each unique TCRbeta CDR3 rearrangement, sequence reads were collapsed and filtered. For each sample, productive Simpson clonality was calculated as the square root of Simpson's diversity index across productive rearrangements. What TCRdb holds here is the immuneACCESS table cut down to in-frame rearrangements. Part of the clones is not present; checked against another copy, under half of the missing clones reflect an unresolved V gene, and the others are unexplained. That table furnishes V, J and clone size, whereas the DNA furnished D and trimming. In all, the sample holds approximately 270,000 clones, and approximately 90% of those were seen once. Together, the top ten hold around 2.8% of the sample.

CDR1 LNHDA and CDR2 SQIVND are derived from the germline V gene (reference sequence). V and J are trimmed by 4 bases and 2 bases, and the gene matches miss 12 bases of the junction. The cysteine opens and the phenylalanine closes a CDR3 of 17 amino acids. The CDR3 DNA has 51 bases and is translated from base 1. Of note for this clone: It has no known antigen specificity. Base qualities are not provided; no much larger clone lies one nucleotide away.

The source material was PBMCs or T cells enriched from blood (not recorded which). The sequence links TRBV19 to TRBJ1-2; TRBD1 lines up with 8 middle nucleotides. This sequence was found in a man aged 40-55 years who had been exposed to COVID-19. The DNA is TGTGCCAGTAGTACTACTCTCGGACAGGGTGAAAACTATGGCTACACCTTC. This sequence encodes CASSTTLGQGENYGYTF.